Presented here are 6 T cell receptor beta chains from one specimen sequenced in a study of patients and donors after allogeneic stem cell transplantation (TCRdb year 2020). Library method: RT-PCR. Sequencing took place on a NextSeq 550. TCRdb's own reprocessing of the public reads used fastp at Q25 and MiXCR and kept productive beta chains. Records with the same CDR3 protein are collapsed into one entry carrying the most frequent genes and DNA. Within this sample are approximately 150,000 distinct CDR3 sequences, with approximately 31% of them counted one time only. Roughly 3% of the sample goes to the ten largest clones. Sequencing was done on a sample of blood, either unsorted or a sorted T cell fraction (not recorded which). Receptors originate from a human donor who was either an allogeneic HSCT recipient or a stem cell or donor lymphocyte infusion donor (not recorded which). It is not recorded whose cells these are; they may come from a transplant donor.

This clonotype has only a few counts. The chain is built from TRBV20-1 and TRBJ1-1; 8 bases map to TRBD1. Germline CDR1 and CDR2: DFQATT and SNEGSKA (reference sequence). Trimming took 5 bases from V and 6 from J; bases not matched to a gene: 8. CDR3 length: 13 amino acids. CDR3 bases: TGCAGTGCTCTCTCTGACAGGGGCGCTGAAGCTTTCTTT. Translation: CSALSDRGAEAFF.

The V call is TRBV9, the J call TRBJ2-7, with 7 bases aligning to TRBD2. The CDR3 consists of 15 residues. The ends lost 1 base at V and 0 bases at J; junction bases unmatched: 4. The germline CDR1 and CDR2 sequences are SGDLS and YYNGEE. Written as DNA, the CDR3 is TGTGCCAGCAGCGTAACGCCTAGCGGCTCCTACGAGCAGTACTTC. Its translation is CASSVTPSGSYEQYF.

This clonotype showed up many times. This chain joins TRBV7-3 and TRBJ1-6; no definite D call. Trimming pared 4 bases from V and 5 bases from J, leaving 15 bases between. CDR3 length: 16 amino acids. Per the germline V gene, CDR1 is SGHTA and CDR2 is FQGTGA. The CDR3 DNA reads as TGTGCCAGCAGCTCACGGGGAGGGTTTAATAATTCACCCCTCCACTTT. Residues: CASSSRGGFNNSPLHF.

This clonotype came up a few times. The V gene is TRBV13, the J gene TRBJ2-2; no firm D call. CDR3 size: 12 residues. The V end lost 5 bases, the J end lost 7 bases, and 8 bases lay between the germline ends. CDR1 is PRHDT and CDR2 is FYEKMQ in the germline V gene (reference sequence). The CDR3 region has the DNA TGTGCCAGCAGCCCCCGGATCGGGGAGCTGTTTTTT. It translates to CASSPRIGELFF.

There are many counts of this clonotype. The chain carries TRBV12-3 or TRBV12-4 and TRBJ1-5; D not certain. Trimming took off 4 bases at V and 3 bases at J, with 13 bases between the two ends. The CDR3 is 15 amino acids. The DNA for the CDR3 is TGTGCCAGCAGTTCCCCTTATGAGAACAATCAGCCCCAGCATTTT. It translates to CASSSPYENNQPQHF.

This clonotype appeared a few times. The J gene is TRBJ2-5, the V gene TRBV10-3; D is uncertain. V lost 3 bases and J lost 4, with 3 bases in between. Germline V gene lookup returns CDR1 ENHRY and CDR2 SYGVKD. This CDR3 contains 11 residues. The CDR3 protein is CAISEGETQYF. CDR3 nucleotide sequence: TGTGCCATCAGTGAAGGAGAGACCCAGTACTTC.